The 2 T cell receptor beta chains presented below share a single source sample, sequenced in a study of post-analysis software for immune sequencing data. Every TCR beta cDNA library bore unique molecular identifiers. A single record per CDR3 protein comes from TCRdb applying MiXCR to the PCR reads. Of about 680,000 distinct CDR3 sequences listed, about 60% are singletons. What these receptors recognize is not known. Whole-study findings and limits: Comparison of patients with controls showed 5 or 6 TRBV segments more frequent in patients, TRBV5-6, TRBV5-1 and TRBV20-1 among them.

The source material was blood. The receptors come from a girl aged 2 to 10 with multiple sclerosis.

The CDR3 here is CSARRGQVNEQFF. The CDR3 nucleotides read TGCAGTGCTCGGAGGGGCCAAGTAAATGAGCAGTTCTTC. The chain uses TRBV20-1 and TRBJ2-1, with a weak D call TRBD2 (6 bases). From germline, CDR1 is DFQATT and CDR2 SNEGSKA (reference sequence). V was shortened by 5 bases and J by 7 bases, with 15 bases between the two germline ends. The CDR3 has 13 residues.

The chain couples TRBV18 to TRBJ1-2; D unresolved. In germline, CDR1 is KGHSH, CDR2 LQKENI. The CDR3 sequence is 13 residues long. The V end lost 1 base, the J end lost 6 bases, and 9 bases lay between the germline ends. The CDR3 bases are TGTGCCAGCTCACCACTCGAGGAACATGGCTACACCTTC. It yields the protein CASSPLEEHGYTF.